This T cell receptor (beta chain) was recorded in a study of T cells in Graves' hyperthyroidism and ophthalmopathy. Trimming pared 3 bases from V and 6 bases from J, leaving 9 bases between. The germline CDR1 and CDR2 sequences are SNHLY and FYNNEI. The CDR3 contains 14 residues. There were TCR beta CDR3 regions amplified from RNA transcripts. The HTBI primer set served for first-round RT-PCR of the TCR CDR3. One entry per CDR3 protein, called by TCRdb with MiXCR from the multiplex PCR reads. This sample has approximately 630,000 distinct CDR3 sequences; about a sixth occur once, and the top ten carry 3.5% to 4%.

V usage is TRBV2 and J usage is TRBJ1-6; D possibly corresponds to TRBD1 (5 bases). Material: blood. This receptor was taken from a woman in her twenties or thirties with Graves' hyperthyroidism. CDR3 region: CASSDGAVNSPLHF. CDR3 DNA: TGTGCCAGCAGTGACGGGGCAGTTAATTCACCCCTCCACTTT. The variable domain in full, completed from reference TRBV2 and TRBJ1-6, reads EPEVTQTPSHQVTQMGQEVILRCVPISNHLYFYWYRQILGQKVEFLVSFYNNEISEKSEIFDDQFSVERPDGSNFTLKIRSTKLEDSAMYFCASSDGAVNSPLHFGNGTRLTVT.